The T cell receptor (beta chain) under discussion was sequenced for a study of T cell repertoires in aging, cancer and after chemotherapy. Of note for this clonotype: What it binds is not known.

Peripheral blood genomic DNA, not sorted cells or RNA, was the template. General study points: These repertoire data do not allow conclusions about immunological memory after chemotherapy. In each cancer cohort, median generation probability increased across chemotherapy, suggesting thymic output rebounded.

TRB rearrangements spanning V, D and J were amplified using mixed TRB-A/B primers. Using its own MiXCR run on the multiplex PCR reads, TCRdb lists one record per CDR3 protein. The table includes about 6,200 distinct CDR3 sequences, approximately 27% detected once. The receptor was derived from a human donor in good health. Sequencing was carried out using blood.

CDR3: CASSFNWDEGVQFF. The CDR3, as DNA: TGTGCCAGCAGCTTTAATTGGGACGAAGGTGTGCAGTTCTTC. This chain connects TRBV7-9 to TRBJ2-1, with D possibly called TRBD1 or TRBD2 (5 bases each). The CDR3 totals 14 residues. With 3 bases removed from V and 12 bases from J, the gap between germline ends came to 18 bases. Germline V lookup: CDR1 SEHNR, CDR2 FQNEAQ (reference sequence).